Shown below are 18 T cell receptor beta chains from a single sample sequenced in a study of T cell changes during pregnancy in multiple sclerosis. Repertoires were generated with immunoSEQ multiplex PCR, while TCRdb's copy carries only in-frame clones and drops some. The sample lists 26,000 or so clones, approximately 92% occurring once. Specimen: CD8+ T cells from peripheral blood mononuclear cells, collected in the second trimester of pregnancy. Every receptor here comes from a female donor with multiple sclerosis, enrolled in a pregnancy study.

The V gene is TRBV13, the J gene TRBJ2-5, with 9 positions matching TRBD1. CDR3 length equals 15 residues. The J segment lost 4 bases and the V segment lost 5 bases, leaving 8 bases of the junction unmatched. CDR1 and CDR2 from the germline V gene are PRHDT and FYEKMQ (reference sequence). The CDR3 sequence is CASSRTDRGRETQYF. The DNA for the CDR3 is TGTGCCAGCAGCCGAACGGACAGGGGAAGAGAGACCCAGTACTTC.

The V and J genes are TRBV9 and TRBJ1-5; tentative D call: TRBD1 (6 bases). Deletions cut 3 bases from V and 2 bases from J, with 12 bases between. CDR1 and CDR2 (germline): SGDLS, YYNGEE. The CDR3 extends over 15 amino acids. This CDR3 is CASSAGVGGNQPQHF. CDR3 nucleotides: TGTGCCAGCAGCGCAGGGGTAGGAGGCAATCAGCCCCAGCATTTT.

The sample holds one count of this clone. The CDR3 region is CASSGISGSSYNEQFF. As DNA, the CDR3 is TGTGCCAGCAGCGGTATTAGCGGGAGTTCGTACAATGAGCAGTTCTTC. The J gene is TRBJ2-1, the V gene TRBV7-9, with 9 bases aligning to TRBD2. The junction had 9 bases not matched to a gene; V was cut back by 5 bases and J by 4 bases. The CDR3 covers 16 residues. Germline V gene data show CDR1 as SEHNR and CDR2 as FQNEAQ (reference sequence).

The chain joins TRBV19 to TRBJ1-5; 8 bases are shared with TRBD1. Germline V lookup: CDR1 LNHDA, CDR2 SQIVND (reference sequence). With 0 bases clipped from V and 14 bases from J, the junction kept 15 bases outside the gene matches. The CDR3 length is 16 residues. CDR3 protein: CASSIDLWTAGQVEHF. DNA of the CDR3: TGTGCCAGTAGTATAGATCTATGGACGGCGGGACAGGTTGAGCATTTT.

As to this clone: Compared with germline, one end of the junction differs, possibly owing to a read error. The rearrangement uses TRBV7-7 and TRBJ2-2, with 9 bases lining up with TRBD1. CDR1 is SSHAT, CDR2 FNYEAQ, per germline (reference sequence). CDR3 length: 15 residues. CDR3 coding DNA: TGTGCTAGCAGCTTAAGACAGGGGGGCACCGGGGAGCTGTTTTTT. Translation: CASSLRQGGTGELFF.

The CDR3 protein is CASSELASSTDTQYF. The CDR3 bases are TGTGCCAGCAGTGAACTAGCGTCTAGCACAGATACGCAGTATTTT. The chain joins TRBV25-1 to TRBJ2-3, with D possibly being TRBD2 (6 bases). The CDR3 consists of 15 residues. Germline V gives CDR1 MGHDK, CDR2 SYGVNS. V lost 2 bases and J lost 0, with 9 bases in between.

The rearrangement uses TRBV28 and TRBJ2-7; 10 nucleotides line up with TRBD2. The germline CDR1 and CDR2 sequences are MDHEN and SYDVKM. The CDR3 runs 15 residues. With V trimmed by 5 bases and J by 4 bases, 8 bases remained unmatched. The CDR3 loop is CASSPSAGGVYEQYF. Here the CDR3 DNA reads TGTGCCAGCAGTCCCTCAGCGGGAGGGGTTTACGAGCAGTACTTC.

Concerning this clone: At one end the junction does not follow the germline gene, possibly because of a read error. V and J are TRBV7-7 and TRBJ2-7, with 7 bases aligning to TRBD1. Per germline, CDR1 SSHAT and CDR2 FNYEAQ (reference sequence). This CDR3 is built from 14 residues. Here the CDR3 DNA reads TGTGCTAGCAGCTTAGCCCTGACAGGGCACGAGCAGTACTTC. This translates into CASSLALTGHEQYF. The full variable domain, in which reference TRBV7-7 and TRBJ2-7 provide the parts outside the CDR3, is GAGVSQSPRYKVTKRGQDVTLRCDPISSHATLYWYQQALGQGPEFLTYFNYEAQPDKSGLPSDRFSAERPEGSISTLTIQRTEQRDSAMYRCASSLALTGHEQYFGPGTRLTVT.

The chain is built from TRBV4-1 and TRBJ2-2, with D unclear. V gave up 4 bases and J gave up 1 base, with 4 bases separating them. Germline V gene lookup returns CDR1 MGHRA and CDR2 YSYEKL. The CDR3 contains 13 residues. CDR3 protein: CASSLMNTGELFF. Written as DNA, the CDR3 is TGCGCCAGCAGCCTCATGAACACCGGGGAGCTGTTTTTT.

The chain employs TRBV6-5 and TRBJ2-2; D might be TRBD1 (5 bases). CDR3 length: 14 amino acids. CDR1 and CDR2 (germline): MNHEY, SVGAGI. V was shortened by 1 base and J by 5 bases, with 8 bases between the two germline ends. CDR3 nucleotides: TGTGCCAGCAGTTACTTCGGACAAACCGGGGAGCTGTTTTTT. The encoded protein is CASSYFGQTGELFF.

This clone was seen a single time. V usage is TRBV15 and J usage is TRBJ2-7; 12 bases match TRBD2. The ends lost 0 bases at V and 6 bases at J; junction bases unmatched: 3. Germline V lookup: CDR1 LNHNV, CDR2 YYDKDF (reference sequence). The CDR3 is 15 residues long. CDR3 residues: CATSRDLLAGGEQYF. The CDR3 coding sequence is TGTGCCACCAGCAGAGATTTACTAGCGGGAGGCGAGCAGTACTTC.

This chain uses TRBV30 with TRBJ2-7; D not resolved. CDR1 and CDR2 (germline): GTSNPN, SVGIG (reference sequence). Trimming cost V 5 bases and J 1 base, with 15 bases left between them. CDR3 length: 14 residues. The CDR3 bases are TGTGCCTGGGGAGAGGTCGGATTATCCTACGAGCAGTACTTC. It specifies CAWGEVGLSYEQYF.

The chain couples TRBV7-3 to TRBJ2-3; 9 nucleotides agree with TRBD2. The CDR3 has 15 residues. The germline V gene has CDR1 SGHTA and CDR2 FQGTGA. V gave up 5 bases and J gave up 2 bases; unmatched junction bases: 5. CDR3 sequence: CASSPGLAYTDTQYF. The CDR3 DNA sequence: TGTGCCAGCAGCCCGGGACTAGCATACACAGATACGCAGTATTTT.

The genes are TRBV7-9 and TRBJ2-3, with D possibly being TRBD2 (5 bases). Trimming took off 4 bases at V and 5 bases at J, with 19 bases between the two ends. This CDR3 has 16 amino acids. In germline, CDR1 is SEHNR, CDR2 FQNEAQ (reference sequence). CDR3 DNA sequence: TGTGCCAGCAGCTCGACCCAGAGGGTTTCGAGAGATACGCAGTATTTT. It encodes CASSSTQRVSRDTQYF.

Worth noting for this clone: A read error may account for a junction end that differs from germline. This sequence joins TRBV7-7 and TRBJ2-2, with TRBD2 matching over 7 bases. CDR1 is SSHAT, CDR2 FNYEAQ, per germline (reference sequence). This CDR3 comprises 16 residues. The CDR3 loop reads CASSPLAEDDTGELFF. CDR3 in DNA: TGTGCTAGCAGCCCCCTAGCGGAAGACGACACCGGGGAGCTGTTTTTT.

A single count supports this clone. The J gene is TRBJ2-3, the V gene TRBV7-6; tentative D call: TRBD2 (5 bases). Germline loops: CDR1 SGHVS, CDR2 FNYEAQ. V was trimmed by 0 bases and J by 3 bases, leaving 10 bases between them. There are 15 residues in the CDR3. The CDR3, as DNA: TGTGCCAGCAGCTTAGCGGGAGATGGTACAGATACGCAGTATTTT. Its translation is CASSLAGDGTDTQYF.

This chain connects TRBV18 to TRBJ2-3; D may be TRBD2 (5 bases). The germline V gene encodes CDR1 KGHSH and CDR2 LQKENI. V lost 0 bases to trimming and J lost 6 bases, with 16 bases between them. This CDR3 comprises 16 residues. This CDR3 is CASSPPFGEPRDTQYF. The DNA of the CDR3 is TGTGCCAGCTCACCACCTTTCGGGGAACCCAGGGATACGCAGTATTTT.

Written as DNA, the CDR3 is TGTGCCATCAGTGTGAGTTTCTCCTACGAGCAGTACTTC. Amino acid sequence: CAISVSFSYEQYF. The V call is TRBV10-3, the J call TRBJ2-7; no definite D call. V lost 4 bases, J lost 0 bases, and 7 bases lay in between. This CDR3 region has 13 residues. Per germline, CDR1 ENHRY and CDR2 SYGVKD.